These 6 T cell receptor beta chains were sequenced from one sample in a study of T-cell memory formation after mild COVID-19. One entry per CDR3 protein, called by TCRdb with MiXCR from the 5' RACE reads. This sample has roughly 450,000 distinct CDR3 sequences, with around 17% found just once. The sample comprised PBMCs or a T cell subset sorted from them (not recorded which). These receptors originate from a man aged 18 to 30 who had mild COVID-19 (a few samples of this study predate the infection). Cell type and time point are not known.

This clonotype occurred a few times. V is TRBV7-2 and J is TRBJ2-7, with D tentatively TRBD1 or TRBD2 (5 bases each). The CDR3 has 15 amino acids. Germline V CDR1 and CDR2: SGHTA, FQGNSA. V was clipped by 6 bases and J by 6 bases, with 21 bases between them. In DNA, the CDR3 is TGTGCCAGCAGTCGGGCCCGTGAGGGGTCGGGCGAGCAGTACTTC. Translating gives CASSRAREGSGEQYF.

The CDR3 spells CATSRPFGTDYGYTF. CDR3 in DNA: TGTGCCACCAGCAGACCCTTTGGGACAGACTATGGCTACACCTTC. The chain has TRBV15 and TRBJ1-2; TRBD1 agrees at 7 bases. Germline values: CDR1 LNHNV, CDR2 YYDKDF (reference sequence). Trimming removed 2 bases from V and 3 bases from J; junction bases left unmatched: 6. The CDR3 runs 15 residues. The variable domain in full, with the rest retrieved from reference TRBV15 and TRBJ1-2, is DAMVIQNPRYQVTQFGKPVTLSCSQTLNHNVMYWYQQKSSQAPKLLFHYYDKDFNNEADTPDNFQSRRPNTSFCFLDIRSPGLGDTAMYLCATSRPFGTDYGYTFGSGTRLTVV.

This clonotype was seen a handful of times. The rearrangement links TRBV4-1 to TRBJ2-3; D perhaps matches TRBD2 (5 bases). Trimming shortened V by 0 bases and J by 0 bases, and 10 bases separated the two germline ends. Per germline, CDR1 MGHRA and CDR2 YSYEKL. This CDR3 region has 16 residues. This CDR3 is CASSQEPGGSTDTQYF. CDR3 DNA sequence: TGCGCCAGCAGCCAAGAGCCAGGAGGTAGCACAGATACGCAGTATTTT.

This clonotype was recorded once. The chain recombines TRBV20-1 with TRBJ2-7, with 11 bases identical to TRBD2. The CDR3 extends over 13 amino acids. Germline V CDR1 and CDR2: DFQATT, SNEGSKA (reference sequence). The CDR3 loop reads CSYLAGGLYEQYF. Written as DNA, the CDR3 is TGCAGCTACCTAGCGGGGGGTCTTTACGAGCAGTACTTC.

This clonotype has a handful of counts. This chain links TRBV5-1 with TRBJ1-1, with 10 positions matching TRBD1. The junction had 13 bases not matched to a gene; V was cut back by 1 base and J by 7 bases. Germline V gives CDR1 SGHRS, CDR2 YFSETQ. The CDR3 runs to 17 residues. DNA for the CDR3: TGCGCCAGCAGCTTGTGGGTCCGGGACAGGGGTGTCGATGAAGCTTTCTTT. This encodes CASSLWVRDRGVDEAFF.

Only a few counts were recorded for this clonotype. V and J are TRBV6-2 or TRBV6-3 and TRBJ2-2, with D uncertain. V was shortened by 6 bases and J by 6 bases, with 5 bases between the two germline ends. Germline lookup yields CDR1 MNHEY and CDR2 SVGEGT. This CDR3 comprises 11 residues. The CDR3 region has the DNA TGTGCCAGCAGCCGGCCCGGGGAGCTGTTTTTT. It is translated as CASSRPGELFF.